This T cell receptor (beta chain) was obtained from a study of beta chain features in type 1 diabetes. The sample holds a few counts of this clone. The whole isolated RNA underwent reverse transcription, so sequencing captured expressed TCRB transcripts. Clones were read by immunoSEQ multiplex PCR, and TCRdb kept only the in-frame ones, dropping some. The sample holds 620,000 or so clones, roughly a sixth seen once. V was pared by 0 bases and J by 0 bases, with 15 bases between. Germline V gene data show CDR1 as LGHNA and CDR2 as YNFKEQ. The CDR3 spans 19 residues. The sequence came from a man aged 18 to 29 in good health. The chain joins TRBV4-2 to TRBJ2-6; D is uncertain. The sample comprised naive CD4+ T cells from blood. Here the CDR3 reads CASSQEGQPFPSGANVLTF. Here the CDR3 DNA reads TGTGCCAGCAGCCAAGAAGGGCAGCCTTTCCCCTCTGGGGCCAACGTCCTGACTTTC.